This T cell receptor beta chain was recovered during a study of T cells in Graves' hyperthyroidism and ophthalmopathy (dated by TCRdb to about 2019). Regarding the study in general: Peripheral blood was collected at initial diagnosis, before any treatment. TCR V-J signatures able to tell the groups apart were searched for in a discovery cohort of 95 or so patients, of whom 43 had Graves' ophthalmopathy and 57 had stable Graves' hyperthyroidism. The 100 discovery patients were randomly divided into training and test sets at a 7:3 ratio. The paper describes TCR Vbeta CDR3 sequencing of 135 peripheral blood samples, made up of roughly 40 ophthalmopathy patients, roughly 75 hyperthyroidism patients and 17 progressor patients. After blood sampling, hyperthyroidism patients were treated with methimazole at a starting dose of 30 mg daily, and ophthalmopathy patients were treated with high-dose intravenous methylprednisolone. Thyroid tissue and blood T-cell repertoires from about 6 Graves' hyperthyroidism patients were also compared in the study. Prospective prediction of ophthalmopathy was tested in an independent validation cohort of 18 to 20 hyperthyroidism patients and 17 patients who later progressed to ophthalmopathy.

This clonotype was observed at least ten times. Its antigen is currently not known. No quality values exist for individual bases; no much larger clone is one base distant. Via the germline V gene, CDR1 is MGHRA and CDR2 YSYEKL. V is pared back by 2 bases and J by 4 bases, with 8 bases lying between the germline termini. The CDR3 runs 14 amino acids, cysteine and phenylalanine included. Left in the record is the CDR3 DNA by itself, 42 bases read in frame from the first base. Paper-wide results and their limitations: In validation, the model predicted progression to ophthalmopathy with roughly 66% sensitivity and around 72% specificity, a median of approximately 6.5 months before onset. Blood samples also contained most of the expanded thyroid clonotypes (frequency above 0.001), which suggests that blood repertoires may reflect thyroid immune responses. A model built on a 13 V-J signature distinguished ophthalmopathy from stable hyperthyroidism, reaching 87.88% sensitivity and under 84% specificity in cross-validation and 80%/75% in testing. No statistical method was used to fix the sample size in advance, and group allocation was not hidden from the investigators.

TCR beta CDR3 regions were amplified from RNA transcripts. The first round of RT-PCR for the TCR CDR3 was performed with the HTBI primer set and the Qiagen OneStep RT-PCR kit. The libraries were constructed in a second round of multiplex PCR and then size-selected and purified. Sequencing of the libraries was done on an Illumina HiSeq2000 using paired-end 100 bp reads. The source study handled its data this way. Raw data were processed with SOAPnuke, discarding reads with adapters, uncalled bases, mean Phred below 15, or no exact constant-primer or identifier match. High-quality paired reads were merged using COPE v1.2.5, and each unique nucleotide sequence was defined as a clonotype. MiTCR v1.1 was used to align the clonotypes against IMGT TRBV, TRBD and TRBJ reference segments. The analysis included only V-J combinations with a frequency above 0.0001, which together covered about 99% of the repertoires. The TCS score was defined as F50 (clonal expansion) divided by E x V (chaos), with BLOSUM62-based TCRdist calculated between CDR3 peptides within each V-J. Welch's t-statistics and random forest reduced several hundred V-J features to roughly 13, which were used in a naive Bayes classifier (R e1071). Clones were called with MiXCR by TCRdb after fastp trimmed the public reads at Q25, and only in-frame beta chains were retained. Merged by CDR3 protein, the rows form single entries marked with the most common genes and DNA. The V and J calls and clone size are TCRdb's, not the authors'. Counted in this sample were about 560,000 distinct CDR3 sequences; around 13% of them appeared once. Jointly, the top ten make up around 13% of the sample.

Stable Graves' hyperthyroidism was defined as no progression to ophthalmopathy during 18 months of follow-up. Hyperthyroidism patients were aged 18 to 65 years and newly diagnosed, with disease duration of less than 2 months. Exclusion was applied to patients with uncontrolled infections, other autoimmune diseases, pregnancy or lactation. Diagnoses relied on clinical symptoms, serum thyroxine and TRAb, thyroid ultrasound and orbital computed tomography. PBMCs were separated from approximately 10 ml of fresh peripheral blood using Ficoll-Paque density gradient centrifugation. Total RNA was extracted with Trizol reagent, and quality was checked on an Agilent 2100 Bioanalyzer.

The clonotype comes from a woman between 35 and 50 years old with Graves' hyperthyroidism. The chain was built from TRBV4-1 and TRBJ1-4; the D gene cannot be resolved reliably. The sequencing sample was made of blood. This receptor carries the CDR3 CASSQQISNEKLFF. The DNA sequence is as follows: TGCGCCAGCAGCCAACAAATAAGTAATGAAAAACTGTTTTTT.